This T cell receptor beta chain was captured by sequencing in a study of neurological immune-mediated disorders. TCRdb re-called the 5' RACE reads through MiXCR, storing one row per CDR3 protein. The sample holds about 31,000 distinct CDR3 sequences, just over 4% seen once. This clonotype was recorded at least ten times. The receptor's source is a middle-aged woman in good health. Material: CD4+ T cells from blood.

The CDR3: CASSLNLPNTGELFF. CDR3 DNA: TGCGCCAGCAGCTTGAACCTTCCGAACACCGGGGAGCTGTTTTTT. The chain carries TRBV5-1 and TRBJ2-2; no firm D call. The V and J ends lost 1 base and 0 bases respectively, with 7 bases between them. This CDR3 has 15 residues. Germline CDR1 reads SGHRS; CDR2 reads YFSETQ.